A single sample is the source of the 16 T cell receptor beta chains below, sequenced in a study of T cell responses to AZD1222 COVID-19 vaccine. Measured with immunoSEQ multiplex PCR; TCRdb has only the in-frame clones, and not every one. The sample gives over 110,000 clones, about 93% of which show up once; around 5.1% is in the top ten. Sample: peripheral blood, taken on day 0 of AZD1222 vaccination. The receptors stem from an adult in good health.

This chain connects TRBV5-6 to TRBJ2-5, with 10 nucleotides matching TRBD1. Germline loops: CDR1 SGHDT, CDR2 YYEEEE. V lost 4 bases, J lost 4 bases, and 1 base stayed unmatched. The CDR3 loop spans 13 amino acids. The CDR3 protein is CASSRTGGETQYF. CDR3 in DNA: TGTGCCAGCAGCAGGACAGGGGGAGAGACCCAGTACTTC.

The chain uses TRBV13 and TRBJ2-1; D might be TRBD2 (6 bases). This CDR3 is built from 14 residues. From germline, CDR1 is PRHDT and CDR2 FYEKMQ (reference sequence). The V end was cut by 3 bases, the J end by 4 bases, with 10 bases between. CDR3 loop: CASSFAGPYNEQFF. As DNA, the CDR3 is TGTGCCAGCAGCTTTGCGGGACCGTACAATGAGCAGTTCTTC.

V gene TRBV16 combines with J gene TRBJ2-1; 11 bases are a match to TRBD2. The germline gives CDR1 KGHSY, CDR2 FQNENV. This CDR3 contains 12 residues. Losses at the gene ends were 3 bases for V and 15 bases for J; bases not matched to a gene: 4. In DNA, the CDR3 is TGTGCCAGCAGCCACTCCGGGACTAGCGGGTTCTTC. Translation: CASSHSGTSGFF.

The V and J genes are TRBV27 and TRBJ1-5; D unresolved. Germline loops: CDR1 MNHEY, CDR2 SMNVEV (reference sequence). With 3 bases removed from V and 3 bases from J, the gap between germline ends came to 12 bases. This CDR3 spans 15 amino acids. CDR3 protein: CASSFGNSYNQPQHF. The CDR3 nucleotides read TGTGCCAGCAGTTTTGGAAACAGCTACAATCAGCCCCAGCATTTT.

The rearrangement uses TRBV9 and TRBJ2-1; 8 bases fit TRBD2. CDR3 length equals 14 residues. Per the germline V gene, CDR1 is SGDLS and CDR2 is YYNGEE. Trimming cost V 7 bases and J 8 bases; bases outside gene matches: 11. The CDR3 DNA reads as TGTGCCAGCTCCTTTAGCGGGACAAGGGATGAGCAGTTCTTC. This codes for CASSFSGTRDEQFF. The whole variable domain, filled in from reference TRBV9 and TRBJ2-1, reads DSGVTQTPKHLITATGQRVTLRCSPRSGDLSVYWYQQSLDQGLQFLIQYYNGEERAKGNILERFSAQQFPDLHSELNLSSLELGDSALYFCASSFSGTRDEQFFGPGTRLTVL.

The chain is built from TRBV7-2 and TRBJ1-2; no definite D call. The germline CDR1 and CDR2 sequences are SGHTA and FQGNSA. The V end was cut by 2 bases, the J end by 0 bases, with 7 bases between. CDR3 size: 14 residues. CDR3 coding DNA: TGTGCCAGCAGCTTATCGGCAGCTAACTATGGCTACACCTTC. Amino acid sequence: CASSLSAANYGYTF.

This clone was counted between two and nine times. The chain uses TRBV2 and TRBJ1-5, with 8 bases identical to TRBD1. The germline V gene encodes CDR1 SNHLY and CDR2 FYNNEI. The CDR3 has 13 amino acids. The V and J ends lost 6 bases and 3 bases, in that order; junction bases with no gene match: 1. The CDR3 spells CASRGQVNQPQHF. CDR3 DNA: TGTGCCAGCAGGGGACAGGTCAATCAGCCCCAGCATTTT. Filled out from reference TRBV2 and TRBJ1-5, the complete variable domain reads EPEVTQTPSHQVTQMGQEVILRCVPISNHLYFYWYRQILGQKVEFLVSFYNNEISEKSEIFDDQFSVERPDGSNFTLKIRSTKLEDSAMYFCASRGQVNQPQHFGDGTRLSIL.

The chain joins TRBV4-3 to TRBJ2-7; no clear D. The germline gives CDR1 LGHNA, CDR2 YSLEER. There are 15 residues in the CDR3. Trimming removed 0 bases from V and 3 bases from J, with 12 bases in between. DNA of the CDR3: TGCGCCAGCAGCCAAGATCGGATGCCGGTCTACGAGCAGTACTTC. It encodes CASSQDRMPVYEQYF.

This clone was observed a single time. The J gene is TRBJ2-1, the V gene TRBV15; D is possibly TRBD2 (5 bases). The CDR3 has 12 residues. Germline V CDR1 and CDR2: LNHNV, YYDKDF (reference sequence). V was shortened by 1 base and J by 7 bases, with 5 bases between the two germline ends. The CDR3 DNA is TGTGCCACCAGCAGAGGAGGGAATGAGCAGTTCTTC. Amino acids: CATSRGGNEQFF.

This rearrangement joins TRBV27 to TRBJ2-5; tentatively, D is TRBD1 (5 bases). Trimming pared 3 bases from V and 7 bases from J, leaving 12 bases between. Per the germline V gene, CDR1 is MNHEY and CDR2 is SMNVEV (reference sequence). The CDR3 is made up of 13 amino acids. The CDR3 loop reads CASSFGAATTQYF. CDR3 coding DNA: TGTGCCAGCAGTTTTGGGGCAGCAACGACCCAGTACTTC.

The chain carries TRBV19 and TRBJ1-1; 10 bases align to TRBD1. Germline CDR1 and CDR2: LNHDA and SQIVND (reference sequence). CDR3 length: 13 residues. Trimming removed 9 bases from V and 5 bases from J; junction bases left unmatched: 6. The CDR3 is CASHPGQGTEAFF. In DNA, the CDR3 is TGTGCCAGCCACCCGGGACAGGGGACTGAAGCTTTCTTT.

The chain employs TRBV5-6 and TRBJ2-1; no reliable D call. Germline-derived CDR1 and CDR2 are SGHDT and YYEEEE. CDR3 size: 11 residues. Trimming left V 0 bases short and J 10 bases short, with 5 bases between. The CDR3 DNA follows: TGTGCCAGCAGCTTGGATAGGGAGCAGTTCTTC. This translates into CASSLDREQFF.

This rearrangement joins TRBV6-1 to TRBJ2-7; 7 nucleotides align to TRBD1. Germline V gene data show CDR1 as MNHNS and CDR2 as SASEGT. This CDR3 has 15 residues. After removal of 3 bases from V and 0 bases from J, the junction contained 5 bases not matched to a gene. CDR3 nucleotide sequence: TGTGCCAGCAGTGATCCGGGACAGAGCTCCTACGAGCAGTACTTC. Residues: CASSDPGQSSYEQYF.

CDR3 DNA: TGTGCCAGTAGCGCCGGGCTCAGCAATCAGCCCCAGCATTTT. It codes for CASSAGLSNQPQHF. V gene TRBV19 combines with J gene TRBJ1-5; unclear D gene. Germline V gene sequence: CDR1 LNHDA, CDR2 SQIVND (reference sequence). This CDR3 has 14 residues. The ends were cut back, 6 bases at V and 1 base at J, with 10 bases in the middle.

This clone was counted once. This chain links TRBV5-6 with TRBJ2-3; 7 bases fit TRBD1. The CDR3 is made up of 14 amino acids. With V trimmed by 1 base and J by 8 bases, 7 bases remained unmatched. Germline-derived CDR1 and CDR2 are SGHDT and YYEEEE. CDR3 sequence: CASSLRQGVGTQYF. CDR3 coding DNA: TGTGCCAGCAGCTTGAGACAGGGAGTCGGTACGCAGTATTTT.

This chain joins TRBV2 and TRBJ1-2; the D gene is possibly TRBD1 (5 bases). Germline loops: CDR1 SNHLY, CDR2 FYNNEI. Between the trimmed V and J ends, which lost 7 bases and 4 bases, there was a span of 10 bases. The CDR3 is 12 residues long. CDR3 DNA: TGTGCCAGCAAGCAGGGTGGCTATGGCTACACCTTC. Amino acid sequence: CASKQGGYGYTF.